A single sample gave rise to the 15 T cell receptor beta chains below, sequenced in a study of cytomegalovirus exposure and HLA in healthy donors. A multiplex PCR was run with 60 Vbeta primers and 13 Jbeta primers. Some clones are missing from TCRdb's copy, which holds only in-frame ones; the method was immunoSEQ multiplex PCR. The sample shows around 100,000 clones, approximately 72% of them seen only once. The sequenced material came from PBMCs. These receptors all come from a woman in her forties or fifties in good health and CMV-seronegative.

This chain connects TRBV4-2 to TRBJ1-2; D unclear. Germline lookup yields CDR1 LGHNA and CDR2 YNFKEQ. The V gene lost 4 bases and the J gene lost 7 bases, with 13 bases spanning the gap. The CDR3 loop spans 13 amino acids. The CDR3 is CASSPTTDPGYTF. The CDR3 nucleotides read TGTGCCAGCAGCCCAACAACAGATCCTGGCTACACCTTC.

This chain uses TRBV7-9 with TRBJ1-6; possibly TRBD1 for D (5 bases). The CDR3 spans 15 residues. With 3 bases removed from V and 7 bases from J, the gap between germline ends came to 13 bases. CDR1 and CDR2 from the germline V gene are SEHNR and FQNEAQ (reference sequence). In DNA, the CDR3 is TGTGCCAGCAGCTTTCGGGGAGGGGACAATTCACCCCTCCACTTT. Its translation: CASSFRGGDNSPLHF.

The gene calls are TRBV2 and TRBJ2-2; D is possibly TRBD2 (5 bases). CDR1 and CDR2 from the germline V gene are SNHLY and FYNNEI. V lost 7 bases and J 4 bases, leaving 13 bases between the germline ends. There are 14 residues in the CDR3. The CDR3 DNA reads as TGTGCCAGCATGCCTAGCTCGATCACCGGGGAGCTGTTTTTT. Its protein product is CASMPSSITGELFF.

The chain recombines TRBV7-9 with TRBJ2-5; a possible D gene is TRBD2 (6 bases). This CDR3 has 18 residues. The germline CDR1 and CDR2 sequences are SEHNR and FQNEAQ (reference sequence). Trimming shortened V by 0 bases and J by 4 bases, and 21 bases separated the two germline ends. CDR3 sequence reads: CASSLAGAGPQGGETQYF. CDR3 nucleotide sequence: TGTGCCAGCAGCTTAGCCGGGGCGGGACCCCAGGGAGGAGAGACCCAGTACTTC. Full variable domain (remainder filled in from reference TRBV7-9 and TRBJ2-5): DTGVSQNPRHKITKRGQNVTFRCDPISEHNRLYWYRQTLGQGPEFLTYFQNEAQLEKSRLLSDRFSAERPKGSFSTLEIQRTEQGDSAMYLCASSLAGAGPQGGETQYFGPGTRLLVL.

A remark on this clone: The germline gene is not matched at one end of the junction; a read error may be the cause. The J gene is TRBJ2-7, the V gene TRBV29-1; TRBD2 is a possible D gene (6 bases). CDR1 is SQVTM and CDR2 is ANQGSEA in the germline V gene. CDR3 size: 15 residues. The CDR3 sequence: CSVVWAGRGLYGQYF. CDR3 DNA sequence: TGCAGCGTTGTCTGGGCGGGACGAGGTCTCTACGGGCAGTACTTC.

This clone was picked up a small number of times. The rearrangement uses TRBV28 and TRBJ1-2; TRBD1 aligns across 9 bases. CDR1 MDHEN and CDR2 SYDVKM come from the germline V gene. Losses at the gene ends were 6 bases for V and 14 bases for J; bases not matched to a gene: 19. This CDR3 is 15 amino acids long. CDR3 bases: TGTGCCAGCAGACCGGGACAGGGTAATTTCATTTTCCGTACCTTC. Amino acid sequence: CASRPGQGNFIFRTF.

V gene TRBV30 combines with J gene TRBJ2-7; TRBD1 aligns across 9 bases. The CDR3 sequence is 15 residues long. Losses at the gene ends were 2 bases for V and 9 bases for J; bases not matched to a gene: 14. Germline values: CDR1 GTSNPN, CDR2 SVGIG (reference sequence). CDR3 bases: TGTGCCTGGAGTATGCCGGGACAGGGAAGTATCGGGCAGTACTTC. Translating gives CAWSMPGQGSIGQYF.

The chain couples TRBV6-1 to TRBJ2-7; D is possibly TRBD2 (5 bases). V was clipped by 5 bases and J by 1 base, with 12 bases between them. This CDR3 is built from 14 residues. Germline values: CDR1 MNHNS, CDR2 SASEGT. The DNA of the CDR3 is TGTGCCAGCAGTTTGGACTTGACTTCCTACGAGCAGTACTTC. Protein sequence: CASSLDLTSYEQYF.

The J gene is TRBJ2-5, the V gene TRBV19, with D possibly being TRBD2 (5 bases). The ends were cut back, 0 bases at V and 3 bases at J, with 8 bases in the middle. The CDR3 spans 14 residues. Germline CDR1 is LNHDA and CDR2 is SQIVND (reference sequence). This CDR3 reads CASSIDRTEETQYF. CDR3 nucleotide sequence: TGTGCCAGTAGTATAGATCGGACTGAAGAGACCCAGTACTTC. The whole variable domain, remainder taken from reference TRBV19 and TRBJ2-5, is DGGITQSPKYLFRKEGQNVTLSCEQNLNHDAMYWYRQDPGQGLRLIYYSQIVNDFQKGDIAEGYSVSREKKESFPLTVTSAQKNPTAFYLCASSIDRTEETQYFGPGTRLLVL.

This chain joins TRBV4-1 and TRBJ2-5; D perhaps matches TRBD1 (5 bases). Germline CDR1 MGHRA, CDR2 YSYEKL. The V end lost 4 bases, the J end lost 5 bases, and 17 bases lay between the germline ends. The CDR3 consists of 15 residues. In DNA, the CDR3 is TGCGCCAGCAGCCGACAGACTGGCGTGCAGGAGACCCAGTACTTC. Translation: CASSRQTGVQETQYF.

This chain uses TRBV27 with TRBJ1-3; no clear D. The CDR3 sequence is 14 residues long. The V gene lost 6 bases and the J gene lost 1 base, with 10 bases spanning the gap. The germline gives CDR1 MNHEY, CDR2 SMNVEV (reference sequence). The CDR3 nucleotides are TGTGCCAGCAGCCCAGGCAGGTCTGGAAACACCATATATTTT. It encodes CASSPGRSGNTIYF.

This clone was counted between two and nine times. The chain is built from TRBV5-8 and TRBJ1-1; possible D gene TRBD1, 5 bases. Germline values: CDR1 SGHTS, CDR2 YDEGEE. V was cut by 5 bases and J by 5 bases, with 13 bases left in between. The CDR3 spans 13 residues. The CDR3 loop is CASSSWGGTEAFF. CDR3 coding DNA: TGTGCCAGCAGTTCGTGGGGGGGGACTGAAGCTTTCTTT.

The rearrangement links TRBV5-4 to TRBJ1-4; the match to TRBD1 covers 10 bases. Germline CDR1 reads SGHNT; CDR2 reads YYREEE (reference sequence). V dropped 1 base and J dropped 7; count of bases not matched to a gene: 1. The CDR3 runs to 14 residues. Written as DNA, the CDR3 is TGTGCCAGCAGCTTGAGGGACAGGGGTGAAAAACTGTTTTTT. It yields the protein CASSLRDRGEKLFF. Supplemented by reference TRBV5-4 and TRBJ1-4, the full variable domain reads ETGVTQSPTHLIKTRGQQVTLRCSSQSGHNTVSWYQQALGQGPQFIFQYYREEENGRGNFPPRFSGLQFPNYSSELNVNALELDDSALYLCASSLRDRGEKLFFGSGTQLSVL.

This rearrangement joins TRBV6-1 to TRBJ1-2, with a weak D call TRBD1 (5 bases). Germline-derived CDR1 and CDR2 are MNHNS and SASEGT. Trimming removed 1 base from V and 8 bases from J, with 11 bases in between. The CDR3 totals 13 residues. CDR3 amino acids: CASSEEGYGGYTF. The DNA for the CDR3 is TGTGCCAGCAGTGAAGAGGGGTACGGGGGCTACACCTTC.

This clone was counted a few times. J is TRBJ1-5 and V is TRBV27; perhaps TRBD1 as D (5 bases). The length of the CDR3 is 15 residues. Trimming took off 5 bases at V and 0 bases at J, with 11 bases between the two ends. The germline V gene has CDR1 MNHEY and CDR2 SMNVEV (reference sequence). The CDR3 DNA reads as TGTGCCAGCAGTAGGGGTAGGGATAGCAATCAGCCCCAGCATTTT. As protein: CASSRGRDSNQPQHF.